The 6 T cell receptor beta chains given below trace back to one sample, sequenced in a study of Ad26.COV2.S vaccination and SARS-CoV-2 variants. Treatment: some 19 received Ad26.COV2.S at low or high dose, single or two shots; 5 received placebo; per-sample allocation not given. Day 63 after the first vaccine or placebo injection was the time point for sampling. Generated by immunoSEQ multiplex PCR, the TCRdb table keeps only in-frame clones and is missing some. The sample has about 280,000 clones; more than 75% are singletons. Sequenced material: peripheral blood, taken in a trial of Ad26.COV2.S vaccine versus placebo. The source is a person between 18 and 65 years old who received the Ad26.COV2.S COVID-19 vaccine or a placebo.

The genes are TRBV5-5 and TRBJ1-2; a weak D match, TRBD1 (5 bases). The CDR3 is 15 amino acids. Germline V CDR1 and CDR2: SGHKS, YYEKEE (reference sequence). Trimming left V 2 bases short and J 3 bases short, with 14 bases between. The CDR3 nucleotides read TGTGCCAGCAGCTTAGTGACAGCGAACCACTATGGCTACACCTTC. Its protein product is CASSLVTANHYGYTF.

The CDR3 loop is CASSQGQHQETQYF. CDR3 in DNA: TGCGCCAGCAGCCAGGGGCAGCACCAAGAGACCCAGTACTTC. The genes are TRBV4-1 and TRBJ2-5, with a weak D call TRBD1 (5 bases). This CDR3 contains 14 residues. CDR1 MGHRA and CDR2 YSYEKL come from the germline V gene. Trimming took 3 bases from V and 0 from J, leaving 8 bases between them.

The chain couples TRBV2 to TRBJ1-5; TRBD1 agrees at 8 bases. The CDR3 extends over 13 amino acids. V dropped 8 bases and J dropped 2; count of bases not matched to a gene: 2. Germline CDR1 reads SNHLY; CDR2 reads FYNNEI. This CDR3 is CASLGQGNQPQHF. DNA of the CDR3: TGTGCCAGCTTGGGACAGGGCAATCAGCCCCAGCATTTT.

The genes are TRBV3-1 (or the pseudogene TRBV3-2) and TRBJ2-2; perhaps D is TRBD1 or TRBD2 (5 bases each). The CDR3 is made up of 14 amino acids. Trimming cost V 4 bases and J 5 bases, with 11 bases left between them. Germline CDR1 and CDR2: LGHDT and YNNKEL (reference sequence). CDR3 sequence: CASSPPWGTGELFF. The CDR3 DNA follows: TGTGCCAGCAGCCCTCCGTGGGGGACCGGGGAGCTGTTTTTT.

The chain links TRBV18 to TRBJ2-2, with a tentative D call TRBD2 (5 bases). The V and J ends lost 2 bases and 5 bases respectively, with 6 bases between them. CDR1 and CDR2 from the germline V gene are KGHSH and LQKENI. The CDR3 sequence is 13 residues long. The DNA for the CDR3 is TGTGCCAGCTCACCAACGGGAACCGGGGAGCTGTTTTTT. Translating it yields CASSPTGTGELFF.

The CDR3 sequence: CSVEDIGAAGNTEAFF. The DNA for the CDR3 is TGCAGCGTTGAAGATATAGGGGCCGCGGGGAACACTGAAGCTTTCTTT. The chain recombines TRBV29-1 with TRBJ1-1; the D gene is possibly TRBD1 (5 bases). The germline V and J ends were trimmed by 0 bases and 1 base, with 15 bases remaining between them. CDR3 size: 16 residues. Germline lookup yields CDR1 SQVTM and CDR2 ANQGSEA. The full variable domain, its missing parts supplied by reference TRBV29-1 and TRBJ1-1, is SAVISQKPSRDICQRGTSLTIQCQVDSQVTMMFWYRQQPGQSLTLIATANQGSEATYESGFVIDKFPISRPNLTFSTLTVSNMSPEDSSIYLCSVEDIGAAGNTEAFFGQGTRLTVV.